The rows below give T cell receptor beta chains drawn from one sample of a study of blood T cell repertoires in COVID-19. TCRdb keeps only in-frame clones here, not all; method: immunoSEQ multiplex PCR. Here the sample spans 300,000 to 450,000 clones, about 89% being singletons. Sequencing was done on a sample of peripheral blood. The source of these receptors is a woman between 55 and 75 years old with COVID-19, enrolled during active disease. Both conserved end residues are part of each CDR3. The D gene is left open where the match is weak. Not all rows give a size; the values are once, few, many and, for expanded clones, a class.

d_gene: TRBD1
v_gene: TRBV5-1
abundance: few
j_gene: TRBJ2-7
CDR3nt: TGCGCCAGCAGCGAGGACAGGCCACTCTACGAGCAGTACTTC
CDR3aa: CASSEDRPLYEQYF

d_gene: .
v_gene: TRBV10-3
abundance: .
j_gene: TRBJ1-2
CDR3nt: TGTGCCATCAGTGAGTCGACAGCTCTAGGTGGCTACACCTTC
CDR3aa: CAISESTALGGYTF

d_gene: .
v_gene: TRBV6-5
abundance: .
j_gene: TRBJ2-7
CDR3nt: TGTGCCAGCAGAGCGAGACAGGCTGGTGAGCAGTACTTC
CDR3aa: CASRARQAGEQYF

d_gene: TRBD1
v_gene: TRBV6-6
abundance: .
j_gene: TRBJ1-3
CDR3nt: TGTGCCAGCAGCTTCGGACAGGGTGGAAACACCATATATTTT
CDR3aa: CASSFGQGGNTIYF

d_gene: TRBD1
v_gene: TRBV6-1
abundance: .
j_gene: TRBJ1-5
CDR3nt: TGTGCCAGCAGTGAAACGAGGGACAGGTATCAGCCCCAGCATTTT
CDR3aa: CASSETRDRYQPQHF

d_gene: TRBD2
v_gene: TRBV6-5
abundance: .
j_gene: TRBJ2-7
CDR3nt: TGTGCCAGCAGTTCCCCGGGACTATGGGAGCAGTACTTC
CDR3aa: CASSSPGLWEQYF

d_gene: .
v_gene: TRBV5-5
abundance: few
j_gene: TRBJ2-7
CDR3nt: TGTGCCAGCAGCTGGGACACCTACGAGCAGTACTTC
CDR3aa: CASSWDTYEQYF

d_gene: TRBD2
v_gene: TRBV3-1/TRBV3-2
abundance: .
j_gene: TRBJ2-5
CDR3nt: TGTGCCAGCAGCCAAGTCCTAGCGGACGGTAAAGAGACCCAGTACTTC
CDR3aa: CASSQVLADGKETQYF

d_gene: .
v_gene: TRBV20-1
abundance: .
j_gene: TRBJ2-3
CDR3nt: TGCAGTGCTAGTGTTAGTCTACGCACAGATACGCAGTATTTT
CDR3aa: CSASVSLRTDTQYF

d_gene: .
v_gene: TRBV10-1
abundance: .
j_gene: TRBJ1-1
CDR3nt: TGCGCCAGCATGCCGGGGGGGCCGAACACTGAAGCTTTCTTT
CDR3aa: CASMPGGPNTEAFF

d_gene: TRBD1
v_gene: TRBV15
abundance: .
j_gene: TRBJ1-6
CDR3nt: TGTGCCACCAGCAGACAGGGGGCTGATTCACCCCTCCACTTT
CDR3aa: CATSRQGADSPLHF

d_gene: .
v_gene: TRBV3-1/TRBV3-2
abundance: .
j_gene: TRBJ1-1
CDR3nt: TGTGCCAGCAGCCATGAGAGAGGGACTGAAGCTTTCTTT
CDR3aa: CASSHERGTEAFF

d_gene: .
v_gene: TRBV19
abundance: .
j_gene: TRBJ1-1
CDR3nt: TGTGCCATAGTTACCTCGGGGGACACTGAAGCTTTCTTT
CDR3aa: CAIVTSGDTEAFF

d_gene: TRBD2
v_gene: TRBV7-9
abundance: .
j_gene: TRBJ2-7
CDR3nt: TGTGCCAGCAGCTTAGGTACTAGCGGGACAATCTCCTACGAGCAGTACTTC
CDR3aa: CASSLGTSGTISYEQYF